These T cell receptor beta chains were read from a single sample in a study of PD-L1 blockade in urothelial cancer. Only in-frame clones appear in the TCRdb table, and some are missing; sequencing was by immunoSEQ multiplex PCR. In the table there are approximately 52,000 clones, around 72% of which are singletons. Sequences were derived from PBMCs, sampled around atezolizumab (anti-PD-L1) treatment. These receptors came from a man between 65 and 85 years old with urothelial cancer. The CDR3 runs from the conserved cysteine through the conserved F or W. A D gene is named only where the DNA matches it firmly. Size is omitted from some rows. Given values are once, few, many or a class for expanded clones.

j_call d_call v_call clone_size cdr3_nt cdr3_aa
TRBJ2-1 - TRBV7-2 - TGTGCCAGCAGCCCTCTACCGGGAACCCACAATGAGCAGTTCTTC CASSPLPGTHNEQFF
TRBJ1-1 - TRBV11-2 - TGTGCCAGCCTAAACAGGGAGGGGGGACTGAACACTGAAGCTTTCTTT CASLNREGGLNTEAFF
TRBJ2-7 - TRBV5-4 - TGTGCCAGCAGCTTGGCAGGGGTACCATCCTACGAGCAGTACTTC CASSLAGVPSYEQYF
TRBJ2-3 TRBD1 TRBV7-6 - TGTGCCAGCAGCCCTGACCCCGGACAGGGAGCAGGAGATACGCAGTATTTT CASSPDPGQGAGDTQYF
TRBJ1-1 TRBD1 TRBV6-1 - TGTGCCAGCAACAGCCAACAGGGGAGGAGCACTGAAGCTTTCTTT CASNSQQGRSTEAFF
TRBJ2-1 TRBD2 TRBV7-2 - TGTGCCAGCAGCTTAGTATGGACTAGCTACAATGAGCAGTTCTTC CASSLVWTSYNEQFF
TRBJ2-7 TRBD2 TRBV5-5 few TGTGCCAGCAGCTTGAGTCTCGGCGGGAGGGCCACAATGCAGTACTTC CASSLSLGGRATMQYF
TRBJ1-3 - TRBV13 - TGTGCCAGCAGCTATCGCAGAGGAAACACCATATATTTT CASSYRRGNTIYF
TRBJ2-2 - TRBV7-2 few TGTGCCAGCAGCCCTAGTAGGGGTAACACCGGGGAGCTGTTTTTT CASSPSRGNTGELFF
TRBJ2-4 TRBD2 TRBV6-6 - TGTGCCAGCAGTTTATCGGGGGGGCAAAACATTCAGTACTTC CASSLSGGQNIQYF
TRBJ1-2 - TRBV19 few TGTGCCAGTAGGGAAGCAGACTCAAATGGCTACACCTTC CASREADSNGYTF
TRBJ1-2 TRBD1 TRBV25-1 few TGTGCCAGCAGTGAATTTATAGGGGGCTCGGGAGGCTACACCTTC CASSEFIGGSGGYTF
TRBJ2-1 TRBD1 TRBV5-4 few TGTGCCAGCAGCTCCGGACAGGGGAGGGATGAGCAGTTCTTC CASSSGQGRDEQFF
TRBJ2-1 - TRBV29-1 - TGCAGCGTTGAGTGGTTATTTGCGGGCTACAATGAGCAGTTCTTC CSVEWLFAGYNEQFF
TRBJ2-6 TRBD2 TRBV7-2 few TGTGCCAGCAGCTTAGGTGCGGGGGTCGGGGCCAACGTCCTGACTTTC CASSLGAGVGANVLTF
TRBJ1-2 TRBD1 TRBV19 few TGTGCCAGTAGTACGACAGGGCGACGAGGCTACACCTTC CASSTTGRRGYTF
TRBJ2-2 TRBD2 TRBV2 few TGTGCCAGCAGGCGGGGGGGCAACACCGGGGAGCTGTTTTTT CASRRGGNTGELFF
TRBJ1-6 TRBD1 TRBV13 once TGTGCCAGCAGCAAAGACGGACAGGGGGCGAACAATTCACCCCTCCACTTT CASSKDGQGANNSPLHF
TRBJ1-2 TRBD1 TRBV6-1 few TGTGCCAGCCAAAAAGACAGGGAGTACTATGGCTACACCTTC CASQKDREYYGYTF
TRBJ1-1 - TRBV11-3 - TGTGCCAGCAGCGCCTTCACAGGGATCGAGGCTGAAGCTTTCTTT CASSAFTGIEAEAFF
TRBJ2-1 - TRBV6-1 - TGTGCCAGCAGTGTCGAGGGTATCTCCTACAATGAGCAGTTCTTC CASSVEGISYNEQFF
TRBJ1-5 - TRBV2 - TGTGCCAGCAGTGGATCCCTTGGTCTAGGTGACAATCAGCCCCAGCATTTT CASSGSLGLGDNQPQHF
TRBJ2-5 TRBD2 TRBV7-2 - TGTGCCAGCAGCTTCGCCTCACCGGGACTACGGGAGACCCAGTACTTC CASSFASPGLRETQYF
TRBJ2-1 - TRBV29-1 - TGCAGCGTTGACAGGGGGGTCTACAATGAGCAGTTCTTC CSVDRGVYNEQFF
TRBJ2-5 TRBD1 TRBV7-2 - TGTGCCAGCAGCTTAAACGGACAGGGGTCATCAGAGACCCAGTACTTC CASSLNGQGSSETQYF
TRBJ1-6 - TRBV7-2 once TGTGCCAGCAGCTTAGATTCCCCCGGGAGGTCACCCCTCCACTTT CASSLDSPGRSPLHF
TRBJ1-1 TRBD1 TRBV4-3 - TGCGCCAGCAGCCAAGCAACCTCGGGACAGGGAAGGACTGAAGCTTTCTTT CASSQATSGQGRTEAFF
TRBJ2-7 TRBD1 TRBV18 - TGTGCCAGCTCCCCCATAGGAGGGCAGGGGGCCCCCGAGCAGTACTTC CASSPIGGQGAPEQYF
TRBJ2-7 - TRBV9 - TGTGCCAGCAGCCCCTGGAGGGGTGGCTCCTACGAGCAGTACTTC CASSPWRGGSYEQYF
TRBJ2-2 TRBD2 TRBV9 - TGTGCCAGCAGCGCTCGAGAAGTCCTAGCGGGACAGTCCGGGGAGCTGTTTTTT CASSAREVLAGQSGELFF
TRBJ2-3 TRBD2 TRBV7-3 few TGTGCCAGCAGCCCCGTCGGGACTATTAGCACAGATACGCAGTATTTT CASSPVGTISTDTQYF
TRBJ1-6 - TRBV5-8 few TGTGCCAGCAGCTTGCGCGGCAGTAAGAATTCACCCCTCCACTTT CASSLRGSKNSPLHF
TRBJ1-5 - TRBV15 - TGTGCCACCGGGTTAGGGGGGGCACAGCCCCAGCATTTT CATGLGGAQPQHF
TRBJ1-5 - TRBV12-5 - TGTGCTAGTGGTTTGTTTCTCGGCAATCAGCCCCAGCATTTT CASGLFLGNQPQHF
TRBJ1-1 - TRBV28 many TGTGCCAGCTTTTCAGGGAAGAACACTGAAGCTTTCTTT CASFSGKNTEAFF
TRBJ1-6 TRBD1 TRBV4-2 - TGTGCCAGCAGCCAAGCGGGGACAGGGGGCTCGGAAAATTCACCCCTCCACTTT CASSQAGTGGSENSPLHF
TRBJ1-2 - TRBV7-2 - TGTGCCAGCAGCTTAGTATTCAGGGAATCCTATGGCTACACCTTC CASSLVFRESYGYTF
TRBJ2-6 TRBD2 TRBV7-9 - TGTGCCAGCAGCTCCGGACTAGCTCCCTCTGGGGCCAACGTCCTGACTTTC CASSSGLAPSGANVLTF
TRBJ2-3 TRBD2 TRBV11-3 - TGTGCCAGCAGCTTCAGACAGTCGACTAGCGGGGGAGATACGCAGTATTTT CASSFRQSTSGGDTQYF
TRBJ2-1 TRBD2 TRBV4-3 medium-sized TGCGCCAGCAGCCAGACTAGCGGGGCTTACAATGAGCAGTTCTTC CASSQTSGAYNEQFF
TRBJ1-1 - TRBV23-1 - TGCGCCAGCAGTCAATCGGGGGCAAGCCTGAACACTGAAGCTTTCTTT CASSQSGASLNTEAFF
TRBJ2-5 TRBD1 TRBV2 - TGTGCCAGCAGGGGAGACAGGGGTGCGTACCAAGAGACCCAGTACTTC CASRGDRGAYQETQYF
TRBJ2-6 TRBD2 TRBV4-2 - TGTGCCAGCAGCCAACCGTGGCTAGCGGGAGGAAACTCTGGGGCCAACGTCCTGACTTTC CASSQPWLAGGNSGANVLTF
TRBJ2-5 TRBD2 TRBV5-4 - TGTGCCAGCAGCTTTGGGACTAGCGGAGAAGAGACCCAGTACTTC CASSFGTSGEETQYF
TRBJ2-3 TRBD2 TRBV11-2 - TGTGCCAGCAGCTTATATGGACTAGCCCTCACAGATACGCAGTATTTT CASSLYGLALTDTQYF
TRBJ1-2 TRBD1 TRBV13 few TGTGCCAGCAGCGCCAGGGGGCGGAACTATGGCTACACCTTC CASSARGRNYGYTF
TRBJ2-3 TRBD2 TRBV27 - TGTGCCAGCAGTTTGGGGGGCGGGAGGAATGGCGGCCCAGATACGCAGTATTTT CASSLGGGRNGGPDTQYF
TRBJ1-2 - TRBV5-5 once TGTGCCAGCAGCTTCACAGGGTTTTCTGGCTACACCTTC CASSFTGFSGYTF
TRBJ2-3 - TRBV18 - TGTGCCAGCTCACCAAGCGCGGATACGCAGTATTTT CASSPSADTQYF
TRBJ1-3 - TRBV5-4 once TGTGCCAGCAGCTTTACAGGGTCTGGAAACACCATATATTTT CASSFTGSGNTIYF
TRBJ2-3 TRBD2 TRBV28 - TGTGCCAGCAGTGAGACTAGCGGGAGTGTAGATACGCAGTATTTT CASSETSGSVDTQYF
TRBJ2-1 TRBD2 TRBV29-1 - TGCAGCGTTATGAAACTAGCGGGACCCAATGAGCAGTTCTTC CSVMKLAGPNEQFF
TRBJ1-5 - TRBV6-6 - TGTGCCAGCAGCCACAACTTAGGACACCGCAATCAGCCCCAGCATTTT CASSHNLGHRNQPQHF
TRBJ1-5 TRBD1 TRBV4-1 - TGCGCCAGCAGCCAAGGGGACAGGGGGTATCAGCCCCAGCATTTT CASSQGDRGYQPQHF
TRBJ2-7 TRBD1 TRBV5-1 - TGCGCCAGCAGAGCCGGGACAGGGAGCGCGAACGAAAGATTCGAGCAGTACTTC CASRAGTGSANERFEQYF
TRBJ2-4 - TRBV19 - TGTGCCAGTAGACCCGGACAGACCATACCTATTCAGTACTTC CASRPGQTIPIQYF
TRBJ2-1 - TRBV28 - TGTGCCAGCAGTCCCCGGGGCGGGACCCTTTGGAATGAGCAGTTCTTC CASSPRGGTLWNEQFF
TRBJ2-7 TRBD2 TRBV28 - TGTGCCAGCAGTTTTATTGGAGGGAGGGCCAACGAGCAGTACTTC CASSFIGGRANEQYF
TRBJ1-1 - TRBV12-5 few TGTGCTAGTGGTTTGAGCTCAGGGGTAATGAACACTGAAGCTTTCTTT CASGLSSGVMNTEAFF
TRBJ2-7 TRBD1 TRBV15 - TGTGCCACCAGCATAAGGACAGGGAAATACGAGCAGTACTTC CATSIRTGKYEQYF